These 6 T cell receptor beta chains were all obtained from the same sample, sequenced in a study of CD8 T cells in ankylosing spondylitis. TCRdb re-derived calls from the 5' RACE reads in MiXCR, one entry per CDR3 protein. The sample comprises about 250,000 distinct CDR3 sequences, 20% to 30% of which are singletons, and approximately 0.61% rests with the top ten. Material for sequencing was blood, either unsorted or a sorted T cell fraction (not recorded which). The receptors were gathered from a male donor with ankylosing spondylitis or in good health (not recorded which).

This chain uses TRBV20-1 with TRBJ1-2, with no clear D. Per the germline V gene, CDR1 is DFQATT and CDR2 is SNEGSKA (reference sequence). This CDR3 contains 12 residues. CDR3 sequence (DNA): TGCAGATGCAGGAGTATTAACTATGGCTACACCTTC. Protein sequence: CRCRSINYGYTF.

This clonotype was found a few times. The chain recombines TRBV20-1 with TRBJ2-7; maybe TRBD2 (6 bases). The germline V gene has CDR1 DFQATT and CDR2 SNEGSKA (reference sequence). Trimming removed 4 bases at V and 7 bases at J, with 17 bases between. CDR3 length: 13 amino acids. For the CDR3, the DNA is TGCAGTGCTACCCAGGCGGGGAGAGGGGAGCAGTACTTC. Its translation is CSATQAGRGEQYF.

The chain employs TRBV20-1 and TRBJ1-4; tentative D call: TRBD1 (5 bases). Looked up from germline, CDR1 is DFQATT and CDR2 is SNEGSKA (reference sequence). V was cut by 2 bases and J by 6 bases, with 28 bases left in between. The CDR3 totals 19 residues. The CDR3, as DNA: TGCAGTGCTAGACATTCGGGGGAGGGGTTGGCGGTACTATATGAAAAACTGTTTTTT. The encoded protein is CSARHSGEGLAVLYEKLFF.

A few counts support this clonotype. CDR3 residues: CASSDPGGSGANVLTF. CDR3 bases: TGCGCCAGCAGTGATCCGGGGGGGTCTGGGGCCAACGTCCTGACTTTC. V gene TRBV10-2 combines with J gene TRBJ2-6; the match to TRBD2 covers 8 bases. With V trimmed by 3 bases and J by 1 base, 2 bases remained unmatched. The CDR3 is 16 residues long. CDR1 and CDR2 from the germline V gene are WSHSY and SAAADI.

A remark on this clonotype: With a much larger clone just one base away, this may be a read error. The chain employs TRBV20-1 and TRBJ2-3, with D perhaps TRBD2 (5 bases). The CDR3 loop spans 14 amino acids. In germline, CDR1 is DFQATT, CDR2 SNEGSKA (reference sequence). Trimming removed 5 bases at V and 4 bases at J, with 16 bases between. The CDR3 loop is CSAYGEYEADTQYF. CDR3 sequence (DNA): TGCAGTGCTTATGGGGAGTACGAGGCAGATACGCAGTATTTT.

The table lists this clonotype with many counts. The chain recombines TRBV5-5 with TRBJ2-7, with D possibly being TRBD1 or TRBD2 (5 bases each). The CDR3 has 11 residues. Trimming cost V 9 bases and J 3 bases, with 10 bases left between them. Germline CDR1 SGHKS, CDR2 YYEKEE (reference sequence). CDR3 DNA sequence: TGTGCCATTCGGGACGTCTACGAGCAGTACTTC. It is translated as CAIRDVYEQYF.